Following are 3 T cell receptor beta chains from one sample sequenced in a study of shared clonotypes between healthy human individuals. Selected positively for CCR7 and CD45RO-negative, naive CD8 cells excluded terminally differentiated effector memory CD45RA+ cells. Data came from immunoSEQ multiplex PCR; TCRdb stores just in-frame clones and leaves some out. The sample lists approximately 2,000,000 clones, 90% to 95% seen once, with approximately 1.7% in the top ten. Input material: naive CD8+ T cells from PBMCs. These TCRs come from a man aged 18 to 30 in good health. Some clones in this sample may be carry-over from other donors' samples.

This chain links TRBV19 with TRBJ1-5; D gene unclear. With 3 bases removed from V and 10 bases from J, the gap between germline ends came to 16 bases. In germline, CDR1 is LNHDA, CDR2 SQIVND (reference sequence). The CDR3 length is 14 residues. CDR3 nucleotides: TGTGCCAGTAGTATCGCCCAGGAGCGGGATCCCCAGCATTTT. It is translated as CASSIAQERDPQHF.

This sequence joins TRBV14 and TRBJ1-1; no clear D gene. V dropped 4 bases and J dropped 3 bases, with 9 bases sitting between them. The CDR3 runs to 13 residues. CDR1 is SGHDN and CDR2 is FVKESK in the germline V gene. The CDR3 DNA reads as TGTGCCAGCAGCCTACAGATGCACACTGAAGCTTTCTTT. Translating gives CASSLQMHTEAFF.

CDR3 sequence reads: CASSQGTRAYEQYF. The CDR3 bases are TGCGCCAGCAGCCAAGGGACCAGGGCCTACGAGCAGTACTTC. The V and J genes are TRBV4-1 and TRBJ2-7, with a possible D match to TRBD1 (5 bases). Trimming removed 1 base at V and 2 bases at J, with 9 bases between. From germline, CDR1 is MGHRA and CDR2 YSYEKL. The CDR3 has 14 residues.